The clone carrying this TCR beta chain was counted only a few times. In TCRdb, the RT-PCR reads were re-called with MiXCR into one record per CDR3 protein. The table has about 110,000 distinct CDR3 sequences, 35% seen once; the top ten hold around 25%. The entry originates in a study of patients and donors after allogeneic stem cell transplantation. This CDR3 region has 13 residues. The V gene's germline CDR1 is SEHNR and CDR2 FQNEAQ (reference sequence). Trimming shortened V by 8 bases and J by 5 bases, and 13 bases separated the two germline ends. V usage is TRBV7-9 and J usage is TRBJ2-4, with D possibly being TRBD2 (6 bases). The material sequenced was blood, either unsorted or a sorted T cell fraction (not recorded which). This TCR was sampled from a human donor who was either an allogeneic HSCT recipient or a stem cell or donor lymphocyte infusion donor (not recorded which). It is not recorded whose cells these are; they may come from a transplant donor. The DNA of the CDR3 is TGTGCCAGCGCCGGGGGATCGGAAAACATTCAGTACTTC. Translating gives CASAGGSENIQYF.